Detailed here is one T cell receptor (beta chain). Its antigen is as yet unknown. A second PCR of 7 to 11 cycles used a sample-barcoded 5' primer and a J-beta primer mix. Carrying 12 random nucleotides, a template-switch adaptor labeled each individual cDNA molecule. One entry per CDR3 protein, called by TCRdb with MiXCR from the 5' RACE reads. Among hundreds of thousands of distinct CDR3 sequences listed, approximately 60% were seen once. The CDR3 loop spans 16 amino acids. Trimming at V came to 4 bases and at J to 0 bases, leaving 8 bases not matched to a gene. CDR1 is MNHNS, CDR2 SASEGT, per germline. This sample was taken from a study of blood T cells in healthy people across ages. Study-level background: About one barcoded beta molecule per two T cells was the capture yield of template switching. Study observations and caveats: Nothing was known about donor CMV status, and this possibly confounded expanded clonotype changes.

The specimen was blood. The chain is built from TRBV6-1 and TRBJ2-7; 8 bases match TRBD2. The sequence was collected from a man aged 35 to 55 in good health. The CDR3 DNA is TGTGCCAGCAGTGCAACTAGCGGACTGAACTCCTACGAGCAGTACTTC. Amino acids: CASSATSGLNSYEQYF.